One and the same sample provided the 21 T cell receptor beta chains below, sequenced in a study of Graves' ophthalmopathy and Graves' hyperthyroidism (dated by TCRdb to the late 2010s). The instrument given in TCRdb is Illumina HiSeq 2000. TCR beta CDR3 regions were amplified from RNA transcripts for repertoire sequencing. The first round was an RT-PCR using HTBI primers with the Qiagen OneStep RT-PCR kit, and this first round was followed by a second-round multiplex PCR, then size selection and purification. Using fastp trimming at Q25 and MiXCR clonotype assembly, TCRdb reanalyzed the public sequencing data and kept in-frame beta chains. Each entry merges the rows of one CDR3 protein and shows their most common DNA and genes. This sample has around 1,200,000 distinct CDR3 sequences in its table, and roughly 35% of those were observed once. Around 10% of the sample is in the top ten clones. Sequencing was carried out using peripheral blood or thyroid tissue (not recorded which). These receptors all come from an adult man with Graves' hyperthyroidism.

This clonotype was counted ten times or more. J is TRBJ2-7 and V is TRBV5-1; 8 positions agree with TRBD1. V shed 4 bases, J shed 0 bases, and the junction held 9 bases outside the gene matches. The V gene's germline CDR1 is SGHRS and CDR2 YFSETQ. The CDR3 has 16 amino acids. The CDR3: CASSLNRDRSSYEQYF. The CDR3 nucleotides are TGCGCCAGCAGCCTCAACCGGGACAGGAGCTCCTACGAGCAGTACTTC.

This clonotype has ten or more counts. DNA of the CDR3: TGCAGCGGCGGACAGGGGGCTAAGTCAGAGACCCAGTACTTC. Protein: CSGGQGAKSETQYF. The chain carries TRBV29-1 and TRBJ2-5; 11 bases match TRBD1. Germline assignment: CDR1 SQVTM and CDR2 ANQGSEA. Losses at the gene ends were 7 bases for V and 4 bases for J; bases not matched to a gene: 8. The CDR3 runs to 14 residues.

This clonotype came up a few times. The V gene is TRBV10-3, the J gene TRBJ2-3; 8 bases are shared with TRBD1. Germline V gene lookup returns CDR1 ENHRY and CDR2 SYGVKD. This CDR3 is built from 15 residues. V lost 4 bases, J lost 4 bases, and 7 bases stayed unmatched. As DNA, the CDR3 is TGTGCCATCAGTGCTGACAGGGGAGTAGCAGATACGCAGTATTTT. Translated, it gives CAISADRGVADTQYF.

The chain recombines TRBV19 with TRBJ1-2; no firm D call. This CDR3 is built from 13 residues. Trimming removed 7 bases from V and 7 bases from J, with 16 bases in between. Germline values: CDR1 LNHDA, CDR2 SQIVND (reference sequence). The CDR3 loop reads CASNLFGRSGYTF. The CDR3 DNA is TGTGCCAGTAACCTCTTCGGACGGTCTGGCTACACCTTC.

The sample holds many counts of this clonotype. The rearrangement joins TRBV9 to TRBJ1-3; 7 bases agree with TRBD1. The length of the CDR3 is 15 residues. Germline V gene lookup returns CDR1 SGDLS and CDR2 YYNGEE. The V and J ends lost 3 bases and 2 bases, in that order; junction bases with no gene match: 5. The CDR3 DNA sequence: TGTGCCAGCAGCGGATTTACAGGGGCTGGAAACACCATATATTTT. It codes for CASSGFTGAGNTIYF. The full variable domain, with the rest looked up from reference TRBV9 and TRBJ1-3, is DSGVTQTPKHLITATGQRVTLRCSPRSGDLSVYWYQQSLDQGLQFLIQYYNGEERAKGNILERFSAQQFPDLHSELNLSSLELGDSALYFCASSGFTGAGNTIYFGEGSWLTVV.

The CDR3, as DNA: TGTGCCATCACAGGGACAGGATCCTACGAGCAGTACTTC. This sequence encodes CAITGTGSYEQYF. This chain connects TRBV10-3 to TRBJ2-7; the match to TRBD1 covers 8 bases. CDR1 and CDR2 (germline): ENHRY, SYGVKD. J was trimmed by 1 base and V by 7 bases; bases with no gene match: 3. There are 13 residues in the CDR3.

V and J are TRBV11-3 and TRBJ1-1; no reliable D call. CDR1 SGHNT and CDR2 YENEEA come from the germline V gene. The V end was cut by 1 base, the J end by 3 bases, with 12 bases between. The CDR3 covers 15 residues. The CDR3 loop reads CASSLVFQTDTEAFF. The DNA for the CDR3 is TGTGCCAGCAGCTTAGTTTTTCAGACGGACACTGAAGCTTTCTTT.

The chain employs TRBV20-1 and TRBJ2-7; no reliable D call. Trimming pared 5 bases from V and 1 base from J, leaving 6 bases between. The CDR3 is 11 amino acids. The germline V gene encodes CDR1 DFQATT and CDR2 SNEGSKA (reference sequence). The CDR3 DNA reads TGCAGTGCTGCCCGGTCCTACGAGCAGTACTTC. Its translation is CSAARSYEQYF.

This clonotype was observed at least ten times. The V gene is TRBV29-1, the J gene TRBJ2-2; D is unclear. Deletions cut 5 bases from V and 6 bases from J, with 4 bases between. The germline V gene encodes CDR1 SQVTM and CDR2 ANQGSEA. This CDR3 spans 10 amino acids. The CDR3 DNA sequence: TGCAGCGTTCGGGCCGGGGAGCTGTTTTTT. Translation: CSVRAGELFF.

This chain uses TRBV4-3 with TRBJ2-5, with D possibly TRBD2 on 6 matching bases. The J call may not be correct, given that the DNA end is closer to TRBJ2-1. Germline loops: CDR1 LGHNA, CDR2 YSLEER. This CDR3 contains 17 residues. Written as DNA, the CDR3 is TGCGCCAGCAGCCAAGATCGCTCCCTAGCGCAGAACAATGAGCAGTTCTTC. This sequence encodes CASSQDRSLAQNNEQFF.

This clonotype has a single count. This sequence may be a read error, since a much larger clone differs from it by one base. The CDR3 region is CASSFFWDTEAFF. CDR3 nucleotide sequence: TGTGCCAGCAGCTTTTTCTGGGACACTGAAGCTTTCTTT. This chain uses TRBV7-9 with TRBJ1-1; D ambiguous. Trimming took 3 bases from V and 3 from J, leaving 8 bases between them. CDR3 size: 13 residues. Germline V gene lookup returns CDR1 SEHNR and CDR2 FQNEAQ (reference sequence).

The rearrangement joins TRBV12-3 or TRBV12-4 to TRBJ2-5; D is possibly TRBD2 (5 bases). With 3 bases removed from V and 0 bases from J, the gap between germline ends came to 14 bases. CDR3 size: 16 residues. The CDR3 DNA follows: TGTGCCAGCAGTTTCACCCCGGGATCCCACCAAGAGACCCAGTACTTC. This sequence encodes CASSFTPGSHQETQYF.

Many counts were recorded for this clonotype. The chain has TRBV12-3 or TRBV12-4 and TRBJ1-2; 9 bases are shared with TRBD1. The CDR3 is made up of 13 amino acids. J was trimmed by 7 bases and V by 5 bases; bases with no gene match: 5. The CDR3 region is CASSGDRESGYTF. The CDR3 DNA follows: TGTGCCAGCAGTGGGGACAGGGAGTCTGGCTACACCTTC.

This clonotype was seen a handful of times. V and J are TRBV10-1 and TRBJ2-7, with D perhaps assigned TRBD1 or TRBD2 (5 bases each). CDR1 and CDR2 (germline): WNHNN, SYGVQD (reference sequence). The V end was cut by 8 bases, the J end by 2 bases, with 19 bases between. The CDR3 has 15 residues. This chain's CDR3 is CASPCSSGAPYEQYF. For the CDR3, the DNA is TGCGCCAGCCCCTGTAGCTCCGGGGCCCCCTACGAGCAGTACTTC.

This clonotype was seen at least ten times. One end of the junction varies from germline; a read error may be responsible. The CDR3 is CASSLAGMNTEAFF. DNA for the CDR3: TGTGCCAGCAGCTTAGCGGGCATGAACACTGAAGCTTTCTTT. The chain is built from TRBV12-3 or TRBV12-4 and TRBJ1-1; D gene unclear. The CDR3 consists of 14 residues.

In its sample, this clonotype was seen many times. Here the CDR3 DNA reads TGTGCCAGCAGCCCCCAGGACGGGGCCTACGAGCAGTACTTC. It translates to CASSPQDGAYEQYF. This rearrangement joins TRBV7-6 to TRBJ2-7, with TRBD2 as a possible D gene (5 bases). The germline V gene encodes CDR1 SGHVS and CDR2 FNYEAQ. The CDR3 totals 14 residues. Trimming pared 5 bases from V and 2 bases from J, leaving 13 bases between.

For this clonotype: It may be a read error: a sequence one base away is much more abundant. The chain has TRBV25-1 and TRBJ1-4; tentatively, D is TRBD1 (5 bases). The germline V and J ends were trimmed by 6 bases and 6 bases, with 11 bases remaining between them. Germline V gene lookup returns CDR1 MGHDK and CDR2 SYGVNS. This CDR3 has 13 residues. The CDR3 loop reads CASSVGAHEKLFF. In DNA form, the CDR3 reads TGTGCCAGCAGCGTCGGGGCGCATGAAAAACTGTTTTTT. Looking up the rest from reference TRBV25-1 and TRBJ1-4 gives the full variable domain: EADIYQTPRYLVIGTGKKITLECSQTMGHDKMYWYQQDPGMELHLIHYSYGVNSTEKGDLSSESTVSRIRTEHFPLTLESARPSHTSQYLCASSVGAHEKLFFGSGTQLSVL.

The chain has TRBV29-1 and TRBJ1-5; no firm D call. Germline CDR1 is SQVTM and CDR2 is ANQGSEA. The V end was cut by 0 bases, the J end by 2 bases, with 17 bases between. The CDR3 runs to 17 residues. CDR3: CSVEDRGTSSGNQPQHF. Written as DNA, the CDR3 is TGCAGCGTTGAAGATCGGGGAACGAGCTCTGGCAATCAGCCCCAGCATTTT.

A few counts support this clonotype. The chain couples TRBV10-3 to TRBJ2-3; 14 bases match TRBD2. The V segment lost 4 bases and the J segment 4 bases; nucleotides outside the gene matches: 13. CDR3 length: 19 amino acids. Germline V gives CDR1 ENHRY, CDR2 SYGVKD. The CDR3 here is CAISGTTSGGADGADTQYF. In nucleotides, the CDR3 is TGTGCCATCAGTGGAACGACTAGCGGGGGGGCGGATGGAGCAGATACGCAGTATTTT.

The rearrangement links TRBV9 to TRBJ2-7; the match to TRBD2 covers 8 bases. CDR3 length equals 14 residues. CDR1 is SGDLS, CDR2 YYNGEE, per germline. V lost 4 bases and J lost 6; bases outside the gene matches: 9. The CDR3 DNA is TGTGCCAGCAGCCCAGCGGGAGTTCAGCTCGAGCAGTACTTC. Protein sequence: CASSPAGVQLEQYF.

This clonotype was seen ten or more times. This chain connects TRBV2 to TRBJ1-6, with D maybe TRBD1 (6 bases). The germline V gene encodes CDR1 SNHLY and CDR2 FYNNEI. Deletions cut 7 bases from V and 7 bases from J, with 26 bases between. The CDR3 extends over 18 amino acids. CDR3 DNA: TGTGCCAGCACCTGGCCCCCCCAGACAGGCCCAAGGAATTCACCCCTCCACTTT. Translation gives CASTWPPQTGPRNSPLHF. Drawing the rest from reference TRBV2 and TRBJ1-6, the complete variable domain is EPEVTQTPSHQVTQMGQEVILRCVPISNHLYFYWYRQILGQKVEFLVSFYNNEISEKSEIFDDQFSVERPDGSNFTLKIRSTKLEDSAMYFCASTWPPQTGPRNSPLHFGNGTRLTVT.